This T cell receptor beta chain was observed in a study of shared clonotypes between healthy human individuals. Study-level background: Aged 18 to 49, the donors were two women and a few men. The study's findings and limits: Inspection by rarefaction showed sorted-subset sequencing to be incomplete despite large depth. Read depth was anticipated to influence clonotype sharing among donors.

The CDR3 is made up of 12 amino acids. CDR1 LNHDA and CDR2 SQIVND come from the germline V gene (reference sequence). V was trimmed by 1 base and J by 6 bases, leaving 7 bases between them. Method: immunoSEQ multiplex PCR; TCRdb's copy keeps in-frame clones and lacks some. The repertoire holds over 2 million clones, with roughly 96% as singletons. Note on this clone: Its target is not known. Other DNA sequences in this sample translate to the same CDR3.

The TCR sequence derives from a man between 18 and 35 years old in good health. The V gene is TRBV19, the J gene TRBJ2-7, with D maybe TRBD1 (5 bases). Material: naive CD4+ T cells sorted from blood. Subset denoted: CD45RA+ positively selected. CDR3 region: CASSIGGGEQYF. The CDR3 coding sequence is TGTGCCAGTAGTATAGGGGGCGGCGAGCAGTACTTC.